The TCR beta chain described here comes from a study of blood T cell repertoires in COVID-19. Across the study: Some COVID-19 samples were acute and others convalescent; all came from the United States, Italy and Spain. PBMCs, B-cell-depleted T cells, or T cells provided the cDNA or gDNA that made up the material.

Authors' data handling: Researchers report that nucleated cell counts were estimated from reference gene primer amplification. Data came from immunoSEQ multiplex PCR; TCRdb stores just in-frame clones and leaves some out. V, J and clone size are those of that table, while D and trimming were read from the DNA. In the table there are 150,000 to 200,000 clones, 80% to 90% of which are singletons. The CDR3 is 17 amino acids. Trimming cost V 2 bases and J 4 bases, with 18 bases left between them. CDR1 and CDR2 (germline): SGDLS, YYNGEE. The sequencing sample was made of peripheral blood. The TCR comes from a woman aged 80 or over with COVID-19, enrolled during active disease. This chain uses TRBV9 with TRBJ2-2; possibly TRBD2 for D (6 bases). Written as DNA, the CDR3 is TGTGCCAGCAGCGTGTTTGGCTTCCCTAGCGCCACCGGGGAGCTGTTTTTT. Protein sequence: CASSVFGFPSATGELFF.